This is a list of T cell receptor beta chains from one sample in a study of blood T cell repertoires in COVID-19. Profiled with immunoSEQ multiplex PCR; TCRdb holds only in-frame clones, not every one. The sample contains roughly 59,000 clones, 80% to 90% of which appear only once. The sample comprised peripheral blood. The source of these receptors is a human donor in a cohort sampled during active COVID-19. The CDR3 runs from the conserved cysteine through the conserved F or W. D genes are given only for firm matches. The listing skips clone size in some rows; elsewhere it reads once, few, many or a size class.

D gene	J gene	clone size	V gene	CDR3 DNA	CDR3 protein
TRBD1	TRBJ1-1	.	TRBV3-1/TRBV3-2	TGTGCCAGCGCACGACAGGGGGTCGCTGAAGCTTTCTTT	CASARQGVAEAFF
TRBD1	TRBJ2-5	.	TRBV6-6	TGTGCCAGCAGTCACGGGACAGAGTACCAAGAGACCCAGTACTTC	CASSHGTEYQETQYF
.	TRBJ2-7	.	TRBV29-1	TGCAGCGTTGGCCACCCCGGCGGGGAGCAGTACTTC	CSVGHPGGEQYF
.	TRBJ1-4	.	TRBV2	TGTGCCAGCACCCCCCGAGCAACAACTAATGAAAAACTGTTTTTT	CASTPRATTNEKLFF
.	TRBJ2-1	.	TRBV7-9	TGTGCCAGCAGCTTAAATATTGCAGGCTACAATGAGCAGTTCTTC	CASSLNIAGYNEQFF
.	TRBJ2-6	.	TRBV7-6	TGTGCCAGCAGCCGATTCTTTGCGGGCGCTGGGGCCAACGTCCTGACTTTC	CASSRFFAGAGANVLTF
TRBD1	TRBJ1-2	.	TRBV2	TGTGCCAGCAATCCGGGACAGGGTTACTATGGCTACACCTTC	CASNPGQGYYGYTF
TRBD2	TRBJ2-7	.	TRBV6-2/TRBV6-3	TGTGCCAGCAGTGCCCTAGCGGGAGGTACCTACGAGCAGTACTTC	CASSALAGGTYEQYF
TRBD2	TRBJ2-7	.	TRBV6-1	TGTGCCAGCAGTGAAGGGTCTAGCGGGATTAGTGAGCAGTACTTC	CASSEGSSGISEQYF
.	TRBJ2-5	.	TRBV3-1/TRBV3-2	TGTGCCAGCAGCCAAGATCATCGGGGGGAGACCCAGTACTTC	CASSQDHRGETQYF
.	TRBJ2-7	.	TRBV30	TGTGCCTGGAGTGACCCGGGAACGGCCTACGAGCAGTACTTC	CAWSDPGTAYEQYF
.	TRBJ1-1	.	TRBV23-1	TGCGCCACCCATCTCGCCAGGGACACTGAAGCTTTCTTT	CATHLARDTEAFF
TRBD1	TRBJ2-3	.	TRBV19	TGTGCCACCAGAATACAGGGGGCAGATACGCAGTATTTT	CATRIQGADTQYF
.	TRBJ2-5	.	TRBV5-6	TGTGCCAGCAGCTTAGACAGGCAAGAGACCCAGTACTTC	CASSLDRQETQYF
TRBD2	TRBJ2-1	.	TRBV11-3	TGTGCCAGCAGCCAATACGGGACTAGCGGGAAGAATGAGCAGTTCTTC	CASSQYGTSGKNEQFF
.	TRBJ2-3	.	TRBV7-2	TGTGCCAGCAGAAAGGACTGGGGGGCAGATACGCAGTATTTT	CASRKDWGADTQYF
.	TRBJ1-2	.	TRBV7-2	TGTGCCAGCACGGAGCAGCCCTATGGCTACACCTTC	CASTEQPYGYTF
TRBD2	TRBJ2-7	.	TRBV5-4	TGTGCCAGCAGCTTGGCGGGAGGGCCGAGGAACGAGCAGTACTTC	CASSLAGGPRNEQYF
.	TRBJ2-4	.	TRBV6-1	TGTGCCAGCAGTGAAGCCACAGTATCAGTGTCCAAAAACATTCAGTACTTC	CASSEATVSVSKNIQYF
TRBD1	TRBJ1-2	once	TRBV28	TGTGCCAGCGAGGGACAGGGCCGCTATGGCTACACCTTC	CASEGQGRYGYTF
TRBD1	TRBJ2-7	once	TRBV19	TGTGCCAGTAGCGAGACAGGGCCCTCCTACGAGCAGTACTTC	CASSETGPSYEQYF
TRBD1	TRBJ2-7	.	TRBV25-1	TGTGCCAGCAGGGGACAGGCTGGGCGCTCCTACGAGCAGTACTTC	CASRGQAGRSYEQYF
.	TRBJ2-7	.	TRBV18	TGTGCCAGCTCATCTCCGGGACTTTCGTCTTACGAGCAGTACTTC	CASSSPGLSSYEQYF
.	TRBJ1-5	few	TRBV7-9	TGTGCCAGCAGCTACGGGGACAATCAGCCCCAGCATTTT	CASSYGDNQPQHF
TRBD1	TRBJ2-3	.	TRBV19	TGTGCCAGTAGTAAGCAGGGGGCCCGCACAGATACGCAGTATTTT	CASSKQGARTDTQYF
TRBD2	TRBJ2-7	.	TRBV4-1	TGCGCCAGCAGCCAAGATGGGAGCGGGAGAACGCAGTACTTC	CASSQDGSGRTQYF
.	TRBJ2-6	.	TRBV6-1	TGTGCCAGCAGTGATTTGGGGCGTGGGGCCAACGTCCTGACTTTC	CASSDLGRGANVLTF
TRBD1	TRBJ1-5	.	TRBV7-9	TGTGCCAGCAGCTCAACAGGGGCCGATCAGCCCCAGCATTTT	CASSSTGADQPQHF
TRBD2	TRBJ2-1	.	TRBV6-4	TGTGCCAGCAGTGAGAGGCCTAGCGGGGCCAACAATGAGCAGTTCTTC	CASSERPSGANNEQFF
.	TRBJ2-4	.	TRBV4-1	TGCGCCAGCAGCCACCGGGACTCTTCAAACATTCAGTACTTC	CASSHRDSSNIQYF
TRBD1	TRBJ1-2	few	TRBV7-8	TGTGCCAGCAGCGCGACAGGGTCCAACTATGGCTACACCTTC	CASSATGSNYGYTF
.	TRBJ2-3	.	TRBV9	TGTGCCAGCAGCGTACAATCTCAGGGTACTAGCACAGATACGCAGTATTTT	CASSVQSQGTSTDTQYF
TRBD2	TRBJ2-5	.	TRBV5-4	TGTGCCAGCAGCTATGGAGCGGGAGGGCGATTCGGGGAGACCCAGTACTTC	CASSYGAGGRFGETQYF
TRBD1	TRBJ1-2	.	TRBV5-1	TGCGCCAGCAGCTTGCGGGGGACAGGGAGGGGTGGCTACACCTTC	CASSLRGTGRGGYTF
TRBD1	TRBJ1-1	.	TRBV7-8	TGTGCCAGCAGTCCCGAGACAGGGGTTGCCACTGAAGCTTTCTTT	CASSPETGVATEAFF
.	TRBJ1-3	.	TRBV19	TGTGCCAGTAGCCCCCAGCGCGGGACTGGAAACACCATATATTTT	CASSPQRGTGNTIYF
.	TRBJ1-5	few	TRBV2	TGTGCCAGCAGTGAATTGGGGGCGAATCAGCCCCAGCATTTT	CASSELGANQPQHF
.	TRBJ2-1	.	TRBV18	TGTGCCAGCTCACTATCCAGCGGTTACAATGAGCAGTTCTTC	CASSLSSGYNEQFF
.	TRBJ2-7	.	TRBV12-3/TRBV12-4	TGTGCCAGCAGTTCTACCTACGAGCAGTACTTC	CASSSTYEQYF
.	TRBJ2-5	.	TRBV18	TGTGCCAGCTCACCTCGAATAAACTTGAAAGAGACCCAGTACTTC	CASSPRINLKETQYF
.	TRBJ2-7	.	TRBV19	TGTGCCAGTAGTATCCCCGGGAGCTCCTACGAGCAGTACTTC	CASSIPGSSYEQYF
TRBD2	TRBJ2-1	.	TRBV19	TGTGCCAGTAGTGTAAGCGGGGGGGCCTACAATGAGCAGTTCTTC	CASSVSGGAYNEQFF
.	TRBJ2-1	.	TRBV4-2	TGTGCCAGCAGCCAAGGGGGAGCCCACTCCTACAATGAGCAGTTCTTC	CASSQGGAHSYNEQFF
TRBD2	TRBJ2-7	once	TRBV4-1	TGCGCCAGCAGCCGGGGGACTAGCGGGCGGACCCCCTACGAGCAGTACTTC	CASSRGTSGRTPYEQYF
TRBD2	TRBJ2-1	.	TRBV4-2	TGTGCCAGCAGCCAATTCCGGGACTACCCCAATGAGCAGTTCTTC	CASSQFRDYPNEQFF
.	TRBJ2-1	.	TRBV10-3	TGTGCCATCAAAAGGGGCAGTGCCTACAATGAGCAGTTCTTC	CAIKRGSAYNEQFF
TRBD2	TRBJ2-3	.	TRBV4-1	TGCGCCAGCAGCCAAGAAGGGATAGCGGGGGGATTCACAGATACGCAGTATTTT	CASSQEGIAGGFTDTQYF
.	TRBJ1-1	.	TRBV7-9	TGTGCCAGCAGCTTTTCGGTGAACACTGAAGCTTTCTTT	CASSFSVNTEAFF
.	TRBJ1-4	.	TRBV19	TGTGCCAGTAGTATACGGGGGGGATACTTTGCAACTAATGAAAAACTGTTTTTT	CASSIRGGYFATNEKLFF
.	TRBJ2-7	.	TRBV12-5	TGTGCTAGTGGTTTTAGTTCGAGGGCTTCTGTCTCCTACGAGCAGTACTTC	CASGFSSRASVSYEQYF
.	TRBJ2-2	.	TRBV18	TGTGCCAGCTCACGTAGCTTACCGGAGATCACCGGGGAGCTGTTTTTT	CASSRSLPEITGELFF
TRBD1	TRBJ1-5	few	TRBV2	TGTGCCAGCAGTGGGGGACAGGGCAATCAGCCCCAGCATTTT	CASSGGQGNQPQHF
.	TRBJ2-2	.	TRBV12-3/TRBV12-4	TGTGCCAGCAGCCAAACCGGGGAGCTGTTTTTT	CASSQTGELFF
.	TRBJ2-1	.	TRBV19	TGTGCCAGTAGTATAGCCAGGGTTAGCAATGAGCAGTTCTTC	CASSIARVSNEQFF